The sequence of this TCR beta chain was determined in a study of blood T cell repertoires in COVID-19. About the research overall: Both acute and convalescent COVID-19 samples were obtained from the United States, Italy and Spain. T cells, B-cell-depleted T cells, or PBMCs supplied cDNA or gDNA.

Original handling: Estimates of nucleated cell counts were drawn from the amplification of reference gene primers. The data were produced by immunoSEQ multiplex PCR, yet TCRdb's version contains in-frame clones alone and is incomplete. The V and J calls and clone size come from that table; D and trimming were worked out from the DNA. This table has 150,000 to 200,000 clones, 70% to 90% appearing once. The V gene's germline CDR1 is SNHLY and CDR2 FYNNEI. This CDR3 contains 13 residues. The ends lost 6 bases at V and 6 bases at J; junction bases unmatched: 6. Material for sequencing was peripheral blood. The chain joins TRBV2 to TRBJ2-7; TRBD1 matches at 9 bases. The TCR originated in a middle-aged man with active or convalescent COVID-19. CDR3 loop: CASRRTGEAEQYF. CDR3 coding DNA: TGTGCCAGCAGGAGGACAGGGGAGGCCGAGCAGTACTTC. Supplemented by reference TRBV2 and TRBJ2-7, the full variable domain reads EPEVTQTPSHQVTQMGQEVILRCVPISNHLYFYWYRQILGQKVEFLVSFYNNEISEKSEIFDDQFSVERPDGSNFTLKIRSTKLEDSAMYFCASRRTGEAEQYFGPGTRLTVT.